The text below deals with one T cell receptor beta chain. As processed by the authors: Estimated nucleated cell counts came from reference gene primer amplification. Sequencing was performed with immunoSEQ multiplex PCR; in TCRdb, only in-frame clones are kept and a portion is missing. That table gives V, J and clone size, and the DNA gave D and trimming. The data hold some 140,000 clones, with roughly 78% observed a single time. The data belong to a study of blood T cell repertoires in COVID-19. Study in general: Samples of COVID-19 (acute and convalescent) were obtained from the United States, Italy and Spain. PBMCs, B-cell-depleted T cells, or T cells provided the cDNA or gDNA that made up the material.

This TCR was recovered from a man aged 55 to 70 with acute or convalescent COVID-19. The specimen sequenced was peripheral blood.

Written as DNA, the CDR3 is TGTGCCAGCAGTTACTCGTCCACTTTCCCCTACAATGAGCAGTTCTTC. This gives the protein CASSYSSTFPYNEQFF. V usage is TRBV6-2 or TRBV6-3 and J usage is TRBJ2-1, with unresolved D. The length of the CDR3 is 16 residues. Trimming took 0 bases from V and 2 from J, leaving 11 bases between them. Germline V CDR1 and CDR2: MNHEY, SVGEGT.